This T cell receptor (beta chain) came from a study of PD-1 blockade in classical Hodgkin lymphoma. Losses at the gene ends were 0 bases for V and 1 base for J; bases not matched to a gene: 7. Germline V gene lookup returns CDR1 SGHRS and CDR2 YFSETQ. CDR3 length equals 17 residues. All trial patients relapsed after autologous stem cell transplantation. The protocol was immunoSEQ multiplex PCR, while the TCRdb copy is restricted to in-frame clones and leaves out a portion. The sample shows about 30,000 clones, 70% to 75% of them seen only once. This clone has a single count. The material was peripheral blood mononuclear cells (PBMCs), obtained before the second cycle of nivolumab. This sequence originates from a human donor with classical Hodgkin lymphoma. V is TRBV5-1 and J is TRBJ1-1; 9 bases agree with TRBD1. CDR3 sequence reads: CASSLAGTGFRNTEAFF. The CDR3 nucleotides are TGCGCCAGCAGCTTGGCCGGGACAGGGTTTCGGAACACTGAAGCTTTCTTT.